What follows are 11 T cell receptor beta chains derived from one specimen sequenced in a study of blood T cell repertoires in COVID-19. Clones were read by immunoSEQ multiplex PCR, and TCRdb kept only the in-frame ones, dropping some. The sample has around 120,000 clones, less than 85% seen once. Sequencing was done on a sample of peripheral blood. The source is a man aged 50 to 59 with acute or convalescent COVID-19.

The rearrangement joins TRBV5-4 to TRBJ1-4, with D tentatively TRBD1 (6 bases). Trimming pared 4 bases from V and 4 bases from J, leaving 11 bases between. From germline, CDR1 is SGHNT and CDR2 YYREEE (reference sequence). This CDR3 spans 14 amino acids. CDR3 nucleotides: TGTGCCAGCAGCCTGGGGGGCTTTAATGAAAAACTGTTTTTT. This translates into CASSLGGFNEKLFF. Together with reference TRBV5-4 and TRBJ1-4, the CDR3 gives the full variable domain: ETGVTQSPTHLIKTRGQQVTLRCSSQSGHNTVSWYQQALGQGPQFIFQYYREEENGRGNFPPRFSGLQFPNYSSELNVNALELDDSALYLCASSLGGFNEKLFFGSGTQLSVL.

V usage is TRBV2 and J usage is TRBJ2-7; TRBD2 matches 10 bases. Germline V gene sequence: CDR1 SNHLY, CDR2 FYNNEI. With 5 bases clipped from V and 6 bases from J, the junction kept 10 bases outside the gene matches. This CDR3 spans 15 amino acids. CDR3 in DNA: TGTGCCAGCAGTAACTTAGCGGGAGGAATAGGCGAGCAGTACTTC. Its protein product is CASSNLAGGIGEQYF.

This clone was detected a few times. The chain uses TRBV7-3 and TRBJ2-7; 15 nucleotides line up with TRBD2. The CDR3 contains 19 residues. The germline gives CDR1 SGHTA, CDR2 FQGTGA. Trimming took 8 bases from V and 0 from J; bases not matched to a gene: 14. The CDR3 sequence: CASRRPGTSGRSISYEQYF. For the CDR3, the DNA is TGTGCCAGCCGAAGGCCCGGGACTAGCGGGAGGTCCATCTCCTACGAGCAGTACTTC.

The chain couples TRBV18 to TRBJ1-1; D perhaps matches TRBD1 (5 bases). V was shortened by 3 bases and J by 1 base, with 9 bases between the two germline ends. There are 14 residues in the CDR3. Looked up from germline, CDR1 is KGHSH and CDR2 is LQKENI. The CDR3 DNA reads as TGTGCCAGCTCACCTCTGCAGGGGAACACTGAAGCTTTCTTT. Its protein product is CASSPLQGNTEAFF.

This clone was recorded a few times. The CDR3 DNA is TGTGCCAGCAGCTCTCAGGGGGTCTACGAGCAGTACTTC. The encoded protein is CASSSQGVYEQYF. The chain joins TRBV5-6 to TRBJ2-7; TRBD1 agrees at 7 bases. The CDR3 covers 13 residues. Germline V lookup: CDR1 SGHDT, CDR2 YYEEEE. With V trimmed by 3 bases and J by 3 bases, 3 bases remained unmatched. Variable domain in full (rest from reference TRBV5-6 and TRBJ2-7): DAGVTQSPTHLIKTRGQQVTLRCSPKSGHDTVSWYQQALGQGPQFIFQYYEEEERQRGNFPDRFSGHQFPNYSSELNVNALLLGDSALYLCASSSQGVYEQYFGPGTRLTVT.

The chain uses TRBV11-2 and TRBJ1-1; D gene unclear. Germline-derived CDR1 and CDR2 are SGHAT and FQNNGV. With 0 bases removed from V and 10 bases from J, the gap between germline ends came to 15 bases. This CDR3 is 14 amino acids long. CDR3 coding DNA: TGTGCCAGCAGCTTAGAAACGGGTCCCCCGAGAGCTTTCTTT. It codes for CASSLETGPPRAFF.

This chain uses TRBV28 with TRBJ1-1; D gene unclear. This CDR3 spans 15 amino acids. V was trimmed by 4 bases and J by 0 bases, leaving 12 bases between them. Germline values: CDR1 MDHEN, CDR2 SYDVKM. CDR3 sequence (DNA): TGTGCCAGCAGTTCCAGTAGCCTCTTGAACACTGAAGCTTTCTTT. Its protein product is CASSSSSLLNTEAFF.

This clone was counted between two and nine times. The rearrangement uses TRBV11-1 and TRBJ2-7; no firm D call. The germline V and J ends were trimmed by 1 base and 4 bases, with 11 bases remaining between them. CDR3 length: 14 amino acids. Germline V CDR1 and CDR2: SGHAT, FQDESV (reference sequence). CDR3 DNA: TGTGCCAGCAGCTTAGTTACAGTTTCTTACGAGCAGTACTTC. Protein: CASSLVTVSYEQYF.

V gene TRBV5-4 combines with J gene TRBJ1-2; D is possibly TRBD1 (5 bases). V dropped 5 bases and J dropped 3 bases, with 17 bases sitting between them. The CDR3 is 15 amino acids. Per germline, CDR1 SGHNT and CDR2 YYREEE (reference sequence). The CDR3 spells CASRQGLLHDYGYTF. CDR3 nucleotide sequence: TGTGCCAGCAGGCAGGGTTTATTACACGACTATGGCTACACCTTC. Together with reference TRBV5-4 and TRBJ1-2, the CDR3 gives the full variable domain: ETGVTQSPTHLIKTRGQQVTLRCSSQSGHNTVSWYQQALGQGPQFIFQYYREEENGRGNFPPRFSGLQFPNYSSELNVNALELDDSALYLCASRQGLLHDYGYTFGSGTRLTVV.

The chain is built from TRBV7-6 and TRBJ2-7; TRBD1 agrees at 7 bases. The CDR3 is 15 amino acids. J lost 5 bases, V lost 1 base, and 8 bases had no gene match. Germline V gene sequence: CDR1 SGHVS, CDR2 FNYEAQ. The CDR3 DNA follows: TGTGCCAGCAGCTTAGAGGGGACAGACCCCCACGAGCAGTACTTC. This codes for CASSLEGTDPHEQYF.

This clone was detected only a few times. This chain links TRBV29-1 with TRBJ1-1, with 9 positions matching TRBD1. This CDR3 is 14 amino acids long. V gave up 1 base and J gave up 1 base; unmatched junction bases: 1. In germline, CDR1 is SQVTM, CDR2 ANQGSEA. The CDR3 DNA sequence: TGCAGCGTTGAAGGACAGGGGGGGAACACTGAAGCTTTCTTT. It codes for CSVEGQGGNTEAFF.